Listed below are T cell receptor beta chains from one sample, sequenced in a study of blood T cell repertoires in COVID-19. Sequencing was performed with immunoSEQ multiplex PCR; in TCRdb, only in-frame clones are kept and a portion is missing. The data contain 45,000 to 50,000 clones, 83% of them singletons. The material sequenced was peripheral blood. These receptors all come from a man at least 80 years old in a cohort sampled during active COVID-19. Both conserved end residues are part of each CDR3. The D gene is left open where the match is weak. Clone size, where shown, is once, few, many, or a class for clones that have expanded.

d_gene | j_gene | abundance | len | v_gene | CDR3nt | CDR3aa
TRBD2 | TRBJ2-5 | . | 18 | TRBV15 | TGTGCCACCAGCAGAAACCGTCGGGGGGTAGCGGGAGGAGAGACCCAGTACTTC | CATSRNRRGVAGGETQYF
TRBD1 | TRBJ1-6 | . | 15 | TRBV6-5 | TGTGCCAGCAGTTGGGACAGGGGCTCGGATTCACCCCTCCACTTT | CASSWDRGSDSPLHF
TRBD1 | TRBJ2-2 | . | 17 | TRBV4-2 | TGTGCCAGCAGCCGTACGACAGGGGGGACGAACACCGGGGAGCTGTTTTTT | CASSRTTGGTNTGELFF
. | TRBJ2-5 | . | 15 | TRBV7-9 | TGTGCCAGCAGCTTTCGGGGGACGATCCAAGAGACCCAGTACTTC | CASSFRGTIQETQYF
. | TRBJ2-3 | once | 15 | TRBV27 | TGTGCCAGCAGTTTAGGAGCGGCTAGCACAGATACGCAGTATTTT | CASSLGAASTDTQYF
TRBD1 | TRBJ2-1 | . | 14 | TRBV19 | TGTGCCAGTAGACAGGGGGCGACCTACAATGAGCAGTTCTTC | CASRQGATYNEQFF
TRBD1 | TRBJ1-6 | few | 14 | TRBV3-1/TRBV3-2 | TGTGCCAGCAGACAAACAGGGGATCATTCACCCCTCCACTTT | CASRQTGDHSPLHF
TRBD2 | TRBJ2-5 | . | 17 | TRBV18 | TGTGCCAGCTCTGAGGGGACTAGCGGGAGCGGTCTAGAGACCCAGTACTTC | CASSEGTSGSGLETQYF
TRBD1 | TRBJ2-4 | once | 14 | TRBV6-6 | TGTGCCAGCACGGACAGGGCTCCCAAAAACATTCAGTACTTC | CASTDRAPKNIQYF
TRBD1 | TRBJ1-2 | once | 16 | TRBV10-2 | TGCGCCAGCAGTGATCGGAGGGACAGAGCTAACTATGGCTACACCTTC | CASSDRRDRANYGYTF
TRBD2 | TRBJ2-2 | . | 14 | TRBV19 | TGTGCCAGTGGTTCTAGCGGGAGGTCCGGCAAGCTGTTTTTT | CASGSSGRSGKLFF
TRBD1 | TRBJ1-1 | . | 15 | TRBV18 | TGTGCCAGCTCAGGACAGGGGGCGCGGGACACTGAAGCTTTCTTT | CASSGQGARDTEAFF
TRBD1 | TRBJ1-3 | . | 15 | TRBV7-2 | TGTGCCAGCAGTCCACAGGGGCCCTCTGGAAACACCATATATTTT | CASSPQGPSGNTIYF
TRBD1 | TRBJ1-5 | . | 16 | TRBV7-2 | TGTGCCAGCAGCACACAGGGGGCATGGAGCAATCAGCCCCAGCATTTT | CASSTQGAWSNQPQHF
TRBD1 | TRBJ1-6 | . | 16 | TRBV6-6 | TGTGCCAGGGGTAAACAACAGGGGGAGGACCATTCACCCCTCCACTTT | CARGKQQGEDHSPLHF
. | TRBJ2-7 | . | 14 | TRBV28 | TGTGCCAGCACCACATCTGGGACATACTACGAGCAGTACTTC | CASTTSGTYYEQYF
. | TRBJ2-7 | few | 15 | TRBV19 | TGTGCCAGTAGTATCCGCCGAACAGGGACGTACGAGCAGTACTTC | CASSIRRTGTYEQYF
TRBD2 | TRBJ2-7 | few | 14 | TRBV19 | TGTGCCAGTAGTCTACGGACTAGCGGCTACGAGCAGTACTTC | CASSLRTSGYEQYF
. | TRBJ1-4 | . | 17 | TRBV27 | TGTGCCAGCAGCCCCGCCGGGATCCGGCGGGGTAATGAAAAACTGTTTTTT | CASSPAGIRRGNEKLFF
. | TRBJ2-2 | . | 16 | TRBV5-1 | TGCGCCAGCAGCTCTGGGACTTACGCGAACACCGGGGAGCTGTTTTTT | CASSSGTYANTGELFF
. | TRBJ2-2 | few | 16 | TRBV7-7 | TGTGCCAGCAGCGTCGGCGGGGCACCGAACACCGGGGAGCTGTTTTTT | CASSVGGAPNTGELFF
TRBD1 | TRBJ2-7 | . | 15 | TRBV5-1 | TGCGCCAGCAGCTTGGCGACAGGGGGCTCCTACGAGCAGTACTTC | CASSLATGGSYEQYF
TRBD1 | TRBJ2-1 | . | 14 | TRBV5-6 | TGTGCCAGCAGCGTGCCCACAGGGGGCAATGAGCAGTTCTTC | CASSVPTGGNEQFF
. | TRBJ2-1 | . | 11 | TRBV10-1 | TGCGCCAGCAGTCAGAACAATGAGCAGTTCTTC | CASSQNNEQFF
. | TRBJ2-5 | . | 14 | TRBV15 | TGTGCCACCAGCTTCCCAGGGGGGAGTGTGACCCAGTACTTC | CATSFPGGSVTQYF
. | TRBJ2-1 | . | 11 | TRBV7-2 | TGTGCCAGCACCAACTACAATGAGCAGTTCTTC | CASTNYNEQFF
TRBD2 | TRBJ2-2 | . | 14 | TRBV19 | TGTGCCAGTAAGGGACTAGCGGACACCGGGGAGCTGTTTTTT | CASKGLADTGELFF
. | TRBJ1-1 | . | 13 | TRBV15 | TGTGCCACCAGCAGAGATCAGAACACTGAAGCTTTCTTT | CATSRDQNTEAFF
TRBD1 | TRBJ1-4 | . | 15 | TRBV5-1 | TGCGCCAGCACTCCCGGGACAGGGCGAGATGAAAAACTGTTTTTT | CASTPGTGRDEKLFF
. | TRBJ2-5 | . | 15 | TRBV7-9 | TGTGCCAGCAGCTTAGCGTTGTCGGGGATGGAGACCCAGTACTTC | CASSLALSGMETQYF
TRBD2 | TRBJ2-1 | . | 15 | TRBV5-1 | TGCGCCAGCAGCTTGCAACTAGCGGGAGTCGTTGAGCAGTTCTTC | CASSLQLAGVVEQFF
. | TRBJ2-7 | once | 14 | TRBV5-5 | TGTGCCAGCCTGGCGGCGGTGAGCTCCTACGAGCAGTACTTC | CASLAAVSSYEQYF